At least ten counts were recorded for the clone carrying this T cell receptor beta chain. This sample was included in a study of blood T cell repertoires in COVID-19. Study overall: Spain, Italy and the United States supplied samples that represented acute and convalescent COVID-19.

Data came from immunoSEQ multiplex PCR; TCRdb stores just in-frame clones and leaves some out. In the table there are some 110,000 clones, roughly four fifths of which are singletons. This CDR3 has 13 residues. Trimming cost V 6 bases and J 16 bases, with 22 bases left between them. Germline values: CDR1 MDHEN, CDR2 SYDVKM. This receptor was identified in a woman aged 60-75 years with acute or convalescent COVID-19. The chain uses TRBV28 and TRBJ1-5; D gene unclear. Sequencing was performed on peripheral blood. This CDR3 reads CASSSPGRKASHF. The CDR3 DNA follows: TGTGCCAGCAGCTCTCCGGGGAGGAAGGCGTCCCATTTT.